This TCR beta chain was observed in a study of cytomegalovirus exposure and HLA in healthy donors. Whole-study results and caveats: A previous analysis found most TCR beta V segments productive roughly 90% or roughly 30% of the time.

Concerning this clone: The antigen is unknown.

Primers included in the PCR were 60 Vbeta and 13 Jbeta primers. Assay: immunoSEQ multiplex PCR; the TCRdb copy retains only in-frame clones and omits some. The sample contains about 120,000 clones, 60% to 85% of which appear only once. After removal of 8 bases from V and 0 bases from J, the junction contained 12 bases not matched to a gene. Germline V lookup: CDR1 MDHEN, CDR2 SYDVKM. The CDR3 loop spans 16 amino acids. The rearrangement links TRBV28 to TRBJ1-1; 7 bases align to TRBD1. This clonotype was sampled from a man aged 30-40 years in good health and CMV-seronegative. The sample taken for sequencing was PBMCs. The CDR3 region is CASLLPGGSMNTEAFF. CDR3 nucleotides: TGTGCCAGCCTTCTTCCAGGGGGATCCATGAACACTGAAGCTTTCTTT.